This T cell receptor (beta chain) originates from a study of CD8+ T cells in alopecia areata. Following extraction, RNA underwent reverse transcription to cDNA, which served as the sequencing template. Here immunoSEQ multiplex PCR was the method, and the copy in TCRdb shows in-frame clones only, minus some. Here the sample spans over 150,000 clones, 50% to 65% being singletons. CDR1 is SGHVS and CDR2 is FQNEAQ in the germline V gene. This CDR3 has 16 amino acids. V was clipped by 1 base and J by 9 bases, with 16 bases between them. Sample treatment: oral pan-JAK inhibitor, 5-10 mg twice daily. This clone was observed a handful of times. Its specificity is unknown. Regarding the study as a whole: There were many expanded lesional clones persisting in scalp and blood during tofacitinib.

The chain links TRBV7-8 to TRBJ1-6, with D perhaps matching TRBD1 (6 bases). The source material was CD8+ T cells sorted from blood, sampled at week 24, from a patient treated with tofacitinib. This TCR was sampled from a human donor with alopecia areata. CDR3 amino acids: CASSLGRRDIFSPLHF. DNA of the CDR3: TGTGCCAGCAGCTTAGGCCGCCGGGACATATTTTCACCCCTCCACTTT.